This T cell receptor beta chain came from a study of early T cells in non-severe SARS-CoV-2 infection. Study-wide points: Lookups in VDJdb leaned toward anti-spike CD8 responses and missed private and CD4 specificities.

As for this clonotype: The antigen is not known.

Per germline, CDR1 LNHDA and CDR2 SQIVND (reference sequence). CDR3 length equals 14 residues. V was cut by 4 bases and J by 3 bases, with 13 bases left in between. Attached unique molecular identifiers marked individual cDNA molecules. TCRdb re-derived calls from the 5' RACE reads in MiXCR, one entry per CDR3 protein. This sample yields 60,000 to 75,000 distinct CDR3 sequences, of which over 9.5% are seen a single time; 5% to 8% belongs to the top ten. The clonotype was recovered from an adult who was a healthcare worker with PCR-confirmed SARS-CoV-2 infection or an uninfected control (not recorded which). The sequenced sample was whole blood. The chain carries TRBV19 and TRBJ2-7, with D perhaps TRBD1 (6 bases). This CDR3 is CASSTTGTLYEQYF. CDR3 bases: TGTGCCAGTAGTACCACCGGGACACTCTACGAGCAGTACTTC. The full variable domain, with the rest looked up from reference TRBV19 and TRBJ2-7, is DGGITQSPKYLFRKEGQNVTLSCEQNLNHDAMYWYRQDPGQGLRLIYYSQIVNDFQKGDIAEGYSVSREKKESFPLTVTSAQKNPTAFYLCASSTTGTLYEQYFGPGTRLTVT.